The T cell receptor beta chain described here comes from a study of cytomegalovirus exposure and HLA in healthy donors. Study-wide results and caveats: With later analysis, a missense DCLRE1C variant became linked to TCR beta V- and J-gene trimming. In a later analysis, TCR association rates varied by HLA locus: DRB1 most, HLA-C fewest. Researchers catalogued roughly 170 TCR beta chains as cytomegalovirus-associated.

In the PCR, 60 Vbeta and 13 Jbeta primers were used. Sequencing used immunoSEQ multiplex PCR; TCRdb keeps in-frame clones, though not all of them. The sample has 150,000 to 200,000 clones; 80% are singletons. The length of the CDR3 is 12 residues. J lost 2 bases, V lost 10 bases, and 4 bases had no gene match. Germline CDR1 and CDR2: SGDLS and YYNGEE. Worth noting for this clone: What it binds is unknown.

The sequence came from a woman in her forties in good health and CMV-seronegative. The sample taken for sequencing was PBMCs. The rearrangement uses TRBV9 and TRBJ2-7, with 9 bases lining up with TRBD1. The CDR3 sequence is CASGTGTYEQYF. The CDR3 coding sequence is TGTGCCTCCGGGACAGGGACCTACGAGCAGTACTTC.